Listed here is a single T cell receptor (beta chain). Its specificity is unknown. The sample carries other DNA sequences with the same CDR3. The data are from a study of cytomegalovirus exposure and HLA in healthy donors. Study overall: The study's early data release held tens of millions of unique TCRs from HLA-typed donors. Whole-study results and caveats: In vitro work confirmed that a few CMV-associated chains recognize CMV antigens.

PCR used 60 Vbeta primers and 13 Jbeta primers. Data came from immunoSEQ multiplex PCR; TCRdb stores just in-frame clones and leaves some out. Found here are around 160,000 clones, about 80% of them singletons; the top ten hold approximately 13%. Sequencing was performed on PBMCs. The clonotype originates from a man in his forties in good health and CMV-seropositive.

The CDR3 sequence: CASSLLQGTNTEAFF. DNA for the CDR3: TGTGCCAGCAGCTTACTGCAGGGAACGAACACTGAAGCTTTCTTT. The chain links TRBV7-2 to TRBJ1-1; possibly TRBD1 for D (5 bases). This CDR3 region has 15 residues. Germline values: CDR1 SGHTA, CDR2 FQGNSA. Trimming pared 2 bases from V and 1 base from J, leaving 11 bases between.